Listed here are 15 T cell receptor beta chains from one sample, sequenced in a study of T cell responses to AZD1222 COVID-19 vaccine. Only in-frame clones appear in the TCRdb table, and some are missing; sequencing was by immunoSEQ multiplex PCR. This table has about 150,000 clones, roughly 90% appearing once. Sequences were derived from peripheral blood, sampled 28 days after the second AZD1222 dose. The receptors were gathered from an adult who received the AZD1222 COVID-19 vaccine.

The CDR3 protein is CAWNGDRGGYEQYF. In DNA, the CDR3 is TGTGCCTGGAACGGGGACAGGGGGGGATACGAGCAGTACTTC. The genes are TRBV30 and TRBJ2-7; 11 positions match TRBD1. V shed 4 bases and J 4 bases; nucleotides not matched to a gene: 6. Germline CDR1 and CDR2: GTSNPN and SVGIG (reference sequence). The CDR3 is 14 amino acids.

The V call is TRBV7-2, the J call TRBJ1-2; D is undetermined. Between the trimmed V and J ends, which lost 4 bases and 0 bases, there was a span of 9 bases. This CDR3 is 14 amino acids long. Germline CDR1 SGHTA, CDR2 FQGNSA. The CDR3 coding sequence is TGTGCCAGCAGCTCCCCACAGCCTAACTATGGCTACACCTTC. It encodes CASSSPQPNYGYTF.

The chain couples TRBV5-5 to TRBJ2-1, with D unclear. The length of the CDR3 is 16 residues. Trimming stripped 3 bases from V and 0 bases from J, with 13 bases between. The germline V gene encodes CDR1 SGHKS and CDR2 YYEKEE (reference sequence). The CDR3 bases are TGTGCCAGCAGCTCAGCAAGTGGAAACTCCTACAATGAGCAGTTCTTC. This translates into CASSSASGNSYNEQFF. Filled out from reference TRBV5-5 and TRBJ2-1, the complete variable domain reads DAGVTQSPTHLIKTRGQQVTLRCSPISGHKSVSWYQQVLGQGPQFIFQYYEKEERGRGNFPDRFSARQFPNYSSELNVNALLLGDSALYLCASSSASGNSYNEQFFGPGTRLTVL.

V is TRBV7-2 and J is TRBJ2-5; D is perhaps TRBD1 (5 bases). Germline values: CDR1 SGHTA, CDR2 FQGNSA. V lost 3 bases and J 7 bases, leaving 9 bases between the germline ends. CDR3 size: 12 residues. The DNA of the CDR3 is TGTGCCAGCAGCTTGGGCGACAGGACCCAGTACTTC. Protein sequence: CASSLGDRTQYF.

The rearrangement uses TRBV7-3 and TRBJ2-3; 9 nucleotides match TRBD2. The CDR3 covers 15 residues. In germline, CDR1 is SGHTA, CDR2 FQGTGA. V shed 2 bases, J shed 3 bases, and the junction held 3 bases outside the gene matches. CDR3 loop: CASSLLAGQTDTQYF. CDR3 DNA sequence: TGTGCCAGCAGCTTACTAGCGGGGCAGACAGATACGCAGTATTTT.

V usage is TRBV7-2 and J usage is TRBJ2-7; D not resolved. In germline, CDR1 is SGHTA, CDR2 FQGNSA. The CDR3 runs 14 residues. The V gene lost 3 bases and the J gene lost 3 bases, with 12 bases spanning the gap. The CDR3 region has the DNA TGTGCCAGCAGCTTTGTCAGCAAAGTCTACGAGCAGTACTTC. This gives the protein CASSFVSKVYEQYF.

The chain couples TRBV18 to TRBJ1-1; no clear D gene. The germline V gene encodes CDR1 KGHSH and CDR2 LQKENI. CDR3 size: 14 residues. V was clipped by 1 base and J by 1 base, with 7 bases between them. The CDR3 bases are TGTGCCAGCTCACCACGGTCAGAGAACACTGAAGCTTTCTTT. It encodes CASSPRSENTEAFF.

The CDR3 spells CASSLVPGGNTIYF. The CDR3 DNA reads TGCGCCAGCAGCTTGGTCCCAGGGGGAAACACCATATATTTT. The chain employs TRBV5-1 and TRBJ1-3, with TRBD1 as a possible D gene (5 bases). This CDR3 contains 14 residues. Deletions cut 0 bases from V and 4 bases from J, with 8 bases between. Germline CDR1 and CDR2: SGHRS and YFSETQ. The full variable domain, rest sourced from reference TRBV5-1 and TRBJ1-3, is KAGVTQTPRYLIKTRGQQVTLSCSPISGHRSVSWYQQTPGQGLQFLFEYFSETQRNKGNFPGRFSGRQFSNSRSEMNVSTLELGDSALYLCASSLVPGGNTIYFGEGSWLTVV.

In its sample, this clone was seen a few times. This sequence joins TRBV10-3 and TRBJ1-1; D not resolved. CDR1 is ENHRY and CDR2 is SYGVKD in the germline V gene. The CDR3 spans 12 residues. V lost 2 bases and J 1 base, leaving 2 bases between the germline ends. This CDR3 is CAISERNTEAFF. The DNA for the CDR3 is TGTGCCATCAGTGAGAGGAACACTGAAGCTTTCTTT.

This chain connects TRBV10-2 to TRBJ2-7, with 8 nucleotides matching TRBD2. The trim removed 7 bases at V and 1 base at J, leaving 6 bases unmatched. Germline CDR1 is WSHSY and CDR2 is SAAADI. The length of the CDR3 is 14 residues. This chain's CDR3 is CASNPGLGSYEQYF. CDR3 in DNA: TGCGCCAGCAACCCGGGACTAGGATCCTACGAGCAGTACTTC.

The chain uses TRBV19 and TRBJ1-6, with TRBD1 identical over 7 bases. With V trimmed by 7 bases and J by 9 bases, 15 bases remained unmatched. In germline, CDR1 is LNHDA, CDR2 SQIVND (reference sequence). The CDR3 extends over 16 amino acids. The CDR3 region has the DNA TGTGCCAGTACCCCCAGGGGGACTTTAACGGGTTCACCCCTCCACTTT. It specifies CASTPRGTLTGSPLHF.

The rearrangement links TRBV18 to TRBJ2-7; 12 bases line up with TRBD2. CDR3 length equals 16 residues. V was clipped by 4 bases and J by 6 bases; unmatched bases: 10. The germline V gene has CDR1 KGHSH and CDR2 LQKENI. The CDR3 here is CASSLSGLAGGSEQYF. In DNA form, the CDR3 reads TGTGCCAGCTCACTCTCCGGGCTAGCGGGAGGGTCCGAGCAGTACTTC.

V gene TRBV24-1 combines with J gene TRBJ2-1; D gene ambiguous. Germline values: CDR1 KGHDR, CDR2 SFDVKD. The CDR3 extends over 16 amino acids. V lost 4 bases and J lost 0, with 12 bases in between. CDR3 coding DNA: TGTGCCACCAGTGAAACCTTTTCTAGCTCCTACAATGAGCAGTTCTTC. As protein: CATSETFSSSYNEQFF.

CDR3 bases: TGTGCCAGTAAGGCCGGCAGGTCGAACACTGAAGCTTTCTTT. Residues: CASKAGRSNTEAFF. The chain recombines TRBV19 with TRBJ1-1; D is unresolved. The CDR3 runs to 14 residues. Trimming removed 7 bases from V and 1 base from J, with 13 bases in between. Germline CDR1 is LNHDA and CDR2 is SQIVND (reference sequence).

The rearrangement uses TRBV24-1 and TRBJ1-3; D gene unclear. The CDR3 spans 15 residues. CDR1 and CDR2 from the germline V gene are KGHDR and SFDVKD. Trimming took 1 base from V and 0 from J, leaving 6 bases between them. The CDR3 sequence: CATSDLYSSGNTIYF. CDR3 nucleotide sequence: TGTGCCACCAGTGATTTATACAGCTCTGGAAACACCATATATTTT.